The text below deals with one T cell receptor beta chain. Its antigen is not identified. Sequencing used immunoSEQ multiplex PCR; TCRdb keeps in-frame clones, though not all of them. The sample carries over a million clones, less than 99% recorded once. This sample is part of a study of shared clonotypes between healthy human individuals. Study results and limitations: Generally, estimated richness proved larger in naive subsets than it did in memory subsets.

Sequenced material: naive CD4+ T cells sorted from blood. Documented subset: CD45RA+ positively selected. This clonotype originated in a man between 25 and 39 years old in good health.

The DNA for the CDR3 is TGCAGCGTTAACACGGGGCCCCTACTGAGCAACTATGGCTACACCTTC. Protein sequence: CSVNTGPLLSNYGYTF. V gene TRBV29-1 combines with J gene TRBJ1-2, with D tentatively TRBD1 (5 bases). With 5 bases removed from V and 2 bases from J, the gap between germline ends came to 21 bases. CDR3 length equals 16 residues. Germline CDR1 SQVTM, CDR2 ANQGSEA.